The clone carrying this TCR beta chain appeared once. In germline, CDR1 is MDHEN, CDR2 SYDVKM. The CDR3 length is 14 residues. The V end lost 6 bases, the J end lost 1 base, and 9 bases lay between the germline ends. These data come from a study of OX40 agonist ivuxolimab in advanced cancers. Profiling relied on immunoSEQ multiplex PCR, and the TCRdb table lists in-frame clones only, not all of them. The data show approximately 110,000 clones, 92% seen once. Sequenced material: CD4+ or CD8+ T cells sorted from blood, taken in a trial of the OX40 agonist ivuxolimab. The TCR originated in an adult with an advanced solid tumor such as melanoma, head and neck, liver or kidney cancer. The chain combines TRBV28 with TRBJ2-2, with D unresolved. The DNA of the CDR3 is TGTGCCAGCAGCCCCTATCGGAACACCGGGGAGCTGTTTTTT. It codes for CASSPYRNTGELFF.